The 15 T cell receptor beta chains given below trace back to one sample, sequenced in a study of post-analysis software for immune sequencing data. Findings and caveats of the study: Controls had lower frequencies than patients of a handful of TRBV segments, which included TRBV5-6, TRBV5-1 and TRBV20-1.

These receptors have no identified antigens. The authors incorporated unique molecular identifiers into the TCR beta cDNA libraries. TCRdb re-derived calls from the PCR reads in MiXCR, one entry per CDR3 protein. Of 400,000 to 500,000 distinct CDR3 sequences detected, approximately 37% appear once; the ten largest clones hold approximately 7.1%. Source material: blood. These receptors came from a girl aged 2-10 years with multiple sclerosis.

The rearrangement links TRBV7-9 to TRBJ2-1, with 10 bases fitting TRBD1. In germline, CDR1 is SEHNR, CDR2 FQNEAQ (reference sequence). The CDR3 has 16 residues. Trimming at V came to 5 bases and at J to 0 bases, leaving 4 bases not matched to a gene. The CDR3 nucleotides are TGTGCCAGCAGCCCCGACAGGGGGCCCTCCTACAATGAGCAGTTCTTC. Its protein is CASSPDRGPSYNEQFF.

This clonotype was detected a few times. The chain joins TRBV20-1 to TRBJ2-5, with 9 bases identical to TRBD2. The J segment lost 6 bases and the V segment lost 0 bases, leaving 5 bases of the junction unmatched. The germline V gene has CDR1 DFQATT and CDR2 SNEGSKA (reference sequence). CDR3 size: 14 residues. This CDR3 is CSAREGGGAQTQYF. CDR3 nucleotide sequence: TGCAGTGCTAGAGAAGGCGGGGGGGCGCAGACCCAGTACTTC.

The genes are TRBV5-5 and TRBJ2-5, with D unclear. The germline V gene encodes CDR1 SGHKS and CDR2 YYEKEE (reference sequence). This CDR3 has 14 amino acids. V gave up 4 bases and J gave up 11 bases, with 21 bases separating them. This CDR3 reads CASSRIRQTHEQYF. The CDR3 nucleotides read TGTGCCAGCAGCCGCATTAGGCAGACGCATGAGCAGTACTTC.

The V gene is TRBV6-1, the J gene TRBJ2-7, with TRBD1 identical over 8 bases. The V gene's germline CDR1 is MNHNS and CDR2 SASEGT. The CDR3 covers 15 residues. Trimming cost V 3 bases and J 2 bases; bases outside gene matches: 6. CDR3 in DNA: TGTGCCAGCAGTGAGCCGGGACAGGTCCCCTACGAGCAGTACTTC. As protein: CASSEPGQVPYEQYF.

This chain links TRBV12-3 or TRBV12-4 with TRBJ2-3; no firm D call. The CDR3 totals 12 residues. The V end lost 8 bases, the J end lost 6 bases, and 12 bases lay between the germline ends. In DNA, the CDR3 is TGTGCCAGCGGACCCCCAGCCGATACGCAGTATTTT. It codes for CASGPPADTQYF.

The chain carries TRBV6-5 and TRBJ2-7, with TRBD2 identical over 7 bases. This CDR3 spans 16 amino acids. Germline V gene lookup returns CDR1 MNHEY and CDR2 SVGAGI. V dropped 4 bases and J dropped 0; count of bases not matched to a gene: 9. DNA of the CDR3: TGTGCCAGCAGTTGGTCCGCAGCGGGGAGCTCCTACGAGCAGTACTTC. This gives the protein CASSWSAAGSSYEQYF.

In its sample, this clonotype was seen many times. The rearrangement links TRBV29-1 to TRBJ2-1; perhaps TRBD1 as D (6 bases). Germline V gene sequence: CDR1 SQVTM, CDR2 ANQGSEA. This CDR3 region has 12 residues. V was trimmed by 5 bases and J by 3 bases, leaving 8 bases between them. CDR3 in amino acids: CSVSGDYNEQFF. The CDR3 nucleotides read TGCAGCGTTTCAGGGGACTACAATGAGCAGTTCTTC.

The chain joins TRBV25-1 to TRBJ2-3; 8 positions agree with TRBD1. This CDR3 is 15 amino acids long. CDR1 and CDR2 (germline): MGHDK, SYGVNS. With 1 base clipped from V and 4 bases from J, the junction kept 4 bases outside the gene matches. CDR3 DNA sequence: TGTGCCAGCAGTGAATGGTACAGGGGGTCAGATACGCAGTATTTT. Residues: CASSEWYRGSDTQYF.

This chain links TRBV5-1 with TRBJ1-6; D remains ambiguous. The CDR3 contains 13 residues. Trimming pared 4 bases from V and 8 bases from J, leaving 10 bases between. Germline loops: CDR1 SGHRS, CDR2 YFSETQ. The CDR3 DNA is TGCGCCAGCAGCGTGGACGCTTATTCACCCCTCCACTTT. It specifies CASSVDAYSPLHF.

This chain joins TRBV5-1 and TRBJ2-7; D might be TRBD2 (5 bases). The germline V gene has CDR1 SGHRS and CDR2 YFSETQ. CDR3 size: 11 residues. The V end was cut by 6 bases, the J end by 7 bases, with 11 bases between. CDR3 residues: CASTQTGEQYF. As DNA, the CDR3 is TGCGCCAGCACTCAGACGGGGGAGCAGTACTTC.

The chain carries TRBV4-1 and TRBJ2-7; D is possibly TRBD1 or TRBD2 (5 bases each). The CDR3 is 15 amino acids. CDR1 MGHRA and CDR2 YSYEKL come from the germline V gene. Trimming removed 1 base from V and 3 bases from J, with 13 bases in between. In DNA form, the CDR3 reads TGCGCCAGCAGCCAAGTCCCTTGGGGGAGCTACGAGCAGTACTTC. Protein product: CASSQVPWGSYEQYF.

The CDR3 coding sequence is TGCAGCGTCGGACAACTCTCAGATACGCAGTATTTT. Its protein product is CSVGQLSDTQYF. The genes are TRBV29-1 and TRBJ2-3; a possible D gene is TRBD1 (5 bases). V lost 6 bases, J lost 4 bases, and 11 bases lay in between. The CDR3 sequence is 12 residues long. Germline assignment: CDR1 SQVTM and CDR2 ANQGSEA.

The J gene is TRBJ2-5, the V gene TRBV7-9, with D tentatively TRBD2 (6 bases). CDR1 and CDR2 (germline): SEHNR, FQNEAQ (reference sequence). The CDR3 sequence is 16 residues long. V was pared by 2 bases and J by 1 base, with 14 bases between. DNA for the CDR3: TGTGCCAGCAGCTTAAGGGATAGCGGCACCCAAGAGACCCAGTACTTC. Translating it yields CASSLRDSGTQETQYF.

This clonotype was detected many times. The chain uses TRBV7-9 and TRBJ2-5, with 11 bases that match TRBD2. V lost 4 bases, J lost 10 bases, and 14 bases stayed unmatched. Looked up from germline, CDR1 is SEHNR and CDR2 is FQNEAQ (reference sequence). The CDR3 totals 16 residues. CDR3 sequence reads: CASSYGGRLAGISQYF. CDR3 DNA sequence: TGTGCCAGCAGCTACGGTGGGAGACTAGCGGGGATTAGCCAGTACTTC.

The chain is built from TRBV29-1 and TRBJ2-7; 8 nucleotides align to TRBD2. Trimming took 4 bases from V and 3 from J; bases not matched to a gene: 8. Germline V CDR1 and CDR2: SQVTM, ANQGSEA. CDR3 length: 14 residues. CDR3 sequence reads: CSVGTSRMVYEQYF. CDR3 coding DNA: TGCAGCGTTGGGACTAGCCGAATGGTCTACGAGCAGTACTTC.